This record concerns one TCR beta chain sequence. The sample belongs to a study of blood T cell repertoires in COVID-19. Overall study context: Samples representing acute and convalescent COVID-19 were sourced from the United States, Italy and Spain. PBMCs, B-cell-depleted T cells, or T cells provided the cDNA or gDNA that made up the material.

Germline V gene lookup returns CDR1 LGHDT and CDR2 YNNKEL (reference sequence). The CDR3 totals 17 residues. Trimming shortened V by 4 bases and J by 0 bases, and 16 bases separated the two germline ends. Original analysis: For nucleated cells, counts were estimated from reference gene primer amplification. Some clones are missing from TCRdb's copy, which holds only in-frame ones; the method was immunoSEQ multiplex PCR. That table is the source of V, J and clone size, and D and trimming were worked out from the DNA. The sample shows 84,000 or so clones, around 82% of them seen only once. The chain joins TRBV3-1 (or the pseudogene TRBV3-2) to TRBJ1-3; possibly TRBD1 for D (6 bases). This TCR derives from a woman older than 75 with acute or convalescent COVID-19. Sequences were obtained from peripheral blood. The CDR3 nucleotides read TGTGCCAGCAGCCGGAGGACAGATGCAAGCTCTGGAAACACCATATATTTT. Protein sequence: CASSRRTDASSGNTIYF.